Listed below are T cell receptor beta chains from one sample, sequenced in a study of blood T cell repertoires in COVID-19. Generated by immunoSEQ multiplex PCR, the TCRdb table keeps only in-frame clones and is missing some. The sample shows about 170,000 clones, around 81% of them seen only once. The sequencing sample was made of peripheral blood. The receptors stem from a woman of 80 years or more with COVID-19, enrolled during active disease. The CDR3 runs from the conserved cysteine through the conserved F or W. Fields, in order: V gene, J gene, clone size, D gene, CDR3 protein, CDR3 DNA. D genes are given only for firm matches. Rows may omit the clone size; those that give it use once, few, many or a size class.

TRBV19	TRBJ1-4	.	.	CASSSEERQANEKLFF	TGTGCCAGTAGCTCCGAAGAGCGGCAGGCTAATGAAAAACTGTTTTTT
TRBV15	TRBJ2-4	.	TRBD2	CATSTSAGWYIQYF	TGTGCCACCAGCACATCAGCGGGATGGTACATTCAGTACTTC
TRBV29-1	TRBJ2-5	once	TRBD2	CSSQAGEETQYF	TGCAGCTCACAAGCGGGAGAAGAGACCCAGTACTTC
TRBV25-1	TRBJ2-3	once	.	CASSGWRGVGTDTQYF	TGTGCCAGCAGTGGATGGCGGGGTGTCGGCACAGATACGCAGTATTTT
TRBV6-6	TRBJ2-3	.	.	CASSYRGASTDTQYF	TGTGCCAGCAGTTACAGGGGCGCTAGCACAGATACGCAGTATTTT
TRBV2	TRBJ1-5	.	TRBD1	CASRNPGQSSNQPQHF	TGTGCCAGCAGAAACCCGGGACAGAGTAGCAATCAGCCCCAGCATTTT
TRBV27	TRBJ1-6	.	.	CASSKEELNSPLHF	TGTGCCAGCAGTAAGGAGGAGCTTAATTCACCCCTCCACTTT
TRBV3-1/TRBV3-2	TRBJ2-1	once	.	CASSQVTIGSSQFF	TGTGCCAGCAGCCAGGTTACCATAGGTTCTAGCCAGTTCTTC
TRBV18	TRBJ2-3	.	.	CASSPSITDTQYF	TGTGCCAGCTCACCATCAATTACAGATACGCAGTATTTT
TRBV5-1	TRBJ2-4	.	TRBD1	CASAGTDANIQYF	TGCGCCAGCGCCGGGACAGACGCAAACATTCAGTACTTC
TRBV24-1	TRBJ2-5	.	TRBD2	CATSDPSGTRGETQYF	TGTGCCACCAGTGACCCCTCCGGGACTAGGGGAGAGACCCAGTACTTC
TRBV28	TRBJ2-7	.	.	CASSKPSLSYEQYF	TGTGCCAGCAGCAAGCCGTCGTTGTCCTACGAGCAGTACTTC
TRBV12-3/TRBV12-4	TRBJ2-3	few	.	CASSWGDTQYF	TGTGCCAGCAGTTGGGGCGATACGCAGTATTTT
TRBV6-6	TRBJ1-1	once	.	CASSYTTDTEAFF	TGTGCCAGCAGTTACACGACAGACACTGAAGCTTTCTTT
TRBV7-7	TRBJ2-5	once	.	CASSLGQKETQYF	TGTGCTAGCAGCTTAGGTCAGAAAGAGACCCAGTACTTC
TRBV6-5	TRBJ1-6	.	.	CASSPLPSPLHF	TGTGCCAGCAGCCCCCTCCCTTCACCCCTCCACTTT
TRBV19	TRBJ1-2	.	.	CASLPGVVGYGYTF	TGTGCCAGTCTCCCAGGGGTCGTCGGCTATGGCTACACCTTC
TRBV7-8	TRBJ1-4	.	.	CASSFGGREKLFF	TGTGCCAGCAGCTTCGGCGGTAGGGAAAAACTGTTTTTT
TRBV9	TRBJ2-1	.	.	CASSAGTGFSEQFF	TGTGCCAGCAGCGCTGGGACTGGGTTCAGTGAGCAGTTCTTC
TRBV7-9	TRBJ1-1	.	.	CASSLSGGGPEAFF	TGTGCCAGCAGCTTATCTGGGGGAGGGCCTGAAGCTTTCTTT
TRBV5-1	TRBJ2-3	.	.	CASTSGLLVRTSTDTQYF	TGCGCCAGCACTTCGGGACTTCTCGTCCGAACTTCCACAGATACGCAGTATTTT
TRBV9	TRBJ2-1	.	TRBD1	CASSVEGQGESEQFF	TGTGCCAGCAGCGTAGAGGGACAGGGCGAAAGTGAGCAGTTCTTC
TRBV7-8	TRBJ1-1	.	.	CASSLATGEAFF	TGTGCCAGCAGCTTAGCGACAGGTGAAGCTTTCTTT
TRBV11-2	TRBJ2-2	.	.	CASSLRERGELFF	TGTGCCAGCAGCTTACGGGAGAGGGGGGAGCTGTTTTTT
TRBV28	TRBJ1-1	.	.	CASRGGTMNTEAFF	TGTGCCAGCAGGGGGGGAACTATGAACACTGAAGCTTTCTTT
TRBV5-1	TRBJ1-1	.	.	CASSTTADTEAFF	TGCGCCAGCAGCACAACAGCGGACACTGAAGCTTTCTTT
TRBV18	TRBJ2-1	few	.	CASSPQTGSVVNEQFF	TGTGCCAGCTCACCACAGACAGGTTCGGTGGTGAATGAGCAGTTCTTC
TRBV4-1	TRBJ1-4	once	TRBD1	CASSQTTRTGFNEKLFF	TGCGCCAGCAGCCAAACGACCCGGACAGGCTTTAATGAAAAACTGTTTTTT
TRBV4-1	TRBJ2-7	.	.	CASSQDLVGVGREQYF	TGCGCCAGCAGCCAAGATTTAGTGGGAGTGGGGAGGGAGCAGTACTTC
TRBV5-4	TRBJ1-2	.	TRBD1	CASSLNRGNGYTF	TGTGCCAGCAGCTTGAACAGGGGAAATGGCTACACCTTC
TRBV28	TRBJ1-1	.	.	CASSWMGGDTEAFF	TGTGCCAGCAGTTGGATGGGGGGGGACACTGAAGCTTTCTTT
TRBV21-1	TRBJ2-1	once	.	CASSGRTSGLPFWNLHEQFF	TGTGCCAGCAGCGGAAGGACTAGCGGGCTCCCCTTTTGGAATCTTCATGAGCAGTTCTTC
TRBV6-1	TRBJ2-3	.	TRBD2	CASSDTGTSGSVDTQYF	TGTGCCAGCAGTGATACCGGGACTAGCGGGAGTGTGGATACGCAGTATTTT
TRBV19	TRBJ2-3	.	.	CASSPGTSTDTQYF	TGTGCCAGTAGTCCCGGGACTAGCACAGATACGCAGTATTTT
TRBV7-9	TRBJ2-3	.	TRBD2	CASSSSPGLAGAQYF	TGTGCCAGCAGCTCCTCCCCCGGACTAGCGGGCGCGCAGTATTTT
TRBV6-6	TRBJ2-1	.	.	CASSHLSSYNEQFF	TGTGCCAGCAGTCACCTAAGCTCCTACAATGAGCAGTTCTTC
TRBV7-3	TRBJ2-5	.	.	CASSLGAGETQYF	TGTGCCAGCAGCTTAGGAGCCGGGGAGACCCAGTACTTC
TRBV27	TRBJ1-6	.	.	CASSITDRRNSPLHF	TGTGCCAGCAGTATAACCGACAGACGCAATTCACCCCTCCACTTT
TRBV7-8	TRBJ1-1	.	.	CASSAGTVNTEAFF	TGTGCCAGCAGCGCGGGGACGGTGAACACTGAAGCTTTCTTT
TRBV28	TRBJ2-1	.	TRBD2	CASSSPQGSGRALGNEQFF	TGTGCCAGCAGTTCCCCCCAGGGTAGCGGGAGGGCCCTCGGTAATGAGCAGTTCTTC
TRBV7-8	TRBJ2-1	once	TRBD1	CASSRWDRDNEQFF	TGTGCCAGCAGTAGGTGGGACAGAGACAATGAGCAGTTCTTC
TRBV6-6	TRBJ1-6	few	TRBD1	CATRTGESPLHF	TGTGCCACCAGGACAGGGGAATCACCCCTCCACTTT
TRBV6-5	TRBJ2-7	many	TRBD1	CASSYRQGEQYF	TGTGCCAGCAGTTACCGACAGGGGGAGCAGTACTTC
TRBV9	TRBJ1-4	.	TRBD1	CASSASGTGNEKLFF	TGTGCCAGCAGCGCCTCCGGGACAGGGAATGAAAAACTGTTTTTT
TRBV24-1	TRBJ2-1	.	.	CATSDRTRNPYNEQFF	TGTGCCACCAGTGATCGAACTAGGAACCCCTACAATGAGCAGTTCTTC
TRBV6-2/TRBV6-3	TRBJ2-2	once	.	CASSYSSTVTGELFF	TGTGCCAGCAGTTACTCGAGCACGGTTACCGGGGAGCTGTTTTTT